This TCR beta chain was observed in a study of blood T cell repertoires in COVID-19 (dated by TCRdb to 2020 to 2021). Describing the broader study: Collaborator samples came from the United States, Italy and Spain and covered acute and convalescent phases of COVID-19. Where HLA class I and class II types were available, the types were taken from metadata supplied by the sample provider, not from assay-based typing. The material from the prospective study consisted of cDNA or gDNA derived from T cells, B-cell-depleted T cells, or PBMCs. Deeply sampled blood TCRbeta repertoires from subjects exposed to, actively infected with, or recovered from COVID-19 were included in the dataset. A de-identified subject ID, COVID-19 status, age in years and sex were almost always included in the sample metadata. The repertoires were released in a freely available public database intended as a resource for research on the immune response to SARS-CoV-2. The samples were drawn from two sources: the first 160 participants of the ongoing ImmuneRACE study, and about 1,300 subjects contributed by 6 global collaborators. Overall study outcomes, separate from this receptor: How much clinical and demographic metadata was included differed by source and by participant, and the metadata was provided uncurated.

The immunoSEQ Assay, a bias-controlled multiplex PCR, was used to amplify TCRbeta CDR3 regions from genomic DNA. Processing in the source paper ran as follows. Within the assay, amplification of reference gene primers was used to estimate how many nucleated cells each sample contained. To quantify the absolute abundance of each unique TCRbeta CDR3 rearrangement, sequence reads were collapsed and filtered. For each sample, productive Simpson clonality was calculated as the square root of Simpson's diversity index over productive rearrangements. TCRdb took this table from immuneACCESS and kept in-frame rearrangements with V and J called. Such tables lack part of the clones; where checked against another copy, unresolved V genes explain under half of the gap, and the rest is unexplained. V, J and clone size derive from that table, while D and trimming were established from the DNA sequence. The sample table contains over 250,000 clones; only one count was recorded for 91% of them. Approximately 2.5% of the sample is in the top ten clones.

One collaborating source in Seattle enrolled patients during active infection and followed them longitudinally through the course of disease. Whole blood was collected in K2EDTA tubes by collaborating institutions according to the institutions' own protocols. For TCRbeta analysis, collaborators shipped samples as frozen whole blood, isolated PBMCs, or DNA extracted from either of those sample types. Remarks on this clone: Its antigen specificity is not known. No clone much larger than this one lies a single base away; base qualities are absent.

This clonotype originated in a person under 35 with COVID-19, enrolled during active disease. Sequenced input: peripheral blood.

The CDR3 protein sequence reads: CATSDSRSGTLEAFF. At the DNA level, the sequence is TGTGCCACCAGTGATTCACGCTCAGGCACCCTTGAAGCTTTCTTT. The chain joins TRBV24-1 to TRBJ1-1; the D gene remains uncertain. Between the V and J ends, shortened by 2 bases and 7 bases respectively, the junction contains 16 bases. CDR1 and CDR2, looked up from the germline V gene, are KGHDR and SFDVKD. From the cysteine through the phenylalanine, the CDR3 covers 15 amino acids. The kept DNA is CDR3 alone, 45 bases in frame from the first base.